In its sample, the clone carrying this T cell receptor (beta chain) was seen many times. Antigen: not known. TCRdb recomputed calls from the reads with MiXCR, one row per CDR3 protein. The data show about 700,000 distinct CDR3 sequences, 30% to 35% seen once. The data stem from a study of T cell repertoires in cytomegalovirus infection. As for the study in general: Public signatures in TCR beta pointed to CMV infection and matching HLA type.

Germline lookup yields CDR1 SGHTA and CDR2 FQGNSA. V shed 3 bases, J shed 7 bases, and the junction held 12 bases outside the gene matches. This CDR3 has 16 residues. Study-level points and caveats: Cumulative frequency (of public TCR beta family members) identified carriers of CMV plus the relevant HLA. Clonotype analysis showed dominance of the ex vivo response by HLA-C-restricted CMV-specific TCR beta clonotypes.

The chain has TRBV7-2 and TRBJ2-1; 7 positions match TRBD1. The clonotype was recovered from a human donor in good health (CMV status not recorded). Some clones in this sample may be carry-over from other donors' samples. The sequencing here drew on cultured PBMCs, taken from culture after CMV antigen stimulation. The DNA of the CDR3 is TGTGCCAGCAGCTTTTACCGGGACAGTCGCTTTAATGAGCAGTTCTTC. Translated: CASSFYRDSRFNEQFF.